Reported below is one TCR beta chain. The CDR3 length is 15 residues. The V gene's germline CDR1 is SGHRS and CDR2 YFSETQ. V shed 2 bases and J 2 bases; nucleotides not matched to a gene: 1. The sample belongs to a study of blood T cell repertoires in COVID-19. The protocol was immunoSEQ multiplex PCR, while the TCRdb copy is restricted to in-frame clones and leaves out a portion. The sample consists of about 110,000 clones, approximately 70% of them appearing once. This receptor was identified in a woman in her 40s with acute or convalescent COVID-19. The chain links TRBV5-1 to TRBJ2-1; 10 bases map to TRBD2. The sample consisted of peripheral blood. In DNA form, the CDR3 reads TGCGCCAGCAGCTTAGGACTAGCGGCCTACAATGAGCAGTTCTTC. It encodes CASSLGLAAYNEQFF.